This T cell receptor beta chain was identified during a study of PD-1 blockade in classical Hodgkin lymphoma (dated by TCRdb to about 2020). About the investigation overall: Nivolumab dosing was 3 mg/kg intravenously every 2 weeks, continuing until either disease progression or unacceptable toxicity. The study used TCR beta sequencing and CyTOF to define a peripheral blood immune signature of response to PD-1 blockade in classical Hodgkin lymphoma. Here is what the overall study found, with its caveats: Diversity was lower in patients who began nivolumab less than 1 year after ASCT, so these patients were left out of later analyses to avoid confounding by immune reconstitution. The study was limited to a single clinical trial cohort, and causes of repertoire differences, possibly disease activity or prior therapy, remained undefined. By C4D1, a significant rise was seen in CD4+ TCR diversity but not in CD8+ TCR diversity (p=0.0027 vs p=0.16), and the rise was most apparent among complete responders (p=0.02). Newly diagnosed patients were reported to have lower baseline TCR diversity than healthy donors, and relapsed/refractory patients were reported to have lower baseline TCR diversity still. Trial patients with a complete response had baseline diversity similar to that of newly diagnosed patients, while partial responders and progressors had significantly lower diversity.

Genomic DNA was extracted with the Qiagen DNeasy kit from unsorted PBMCs and from negatively selected CD4+ and CD8+ fractions. TCR beta CDR3 regions were amplified by immunoSEQ multiplex PCR using primers annealing to V and J segments. A synthetic immune receptor repertoire was used to minimize amplification bias, and remaining bias was computationally removed after sequencing. From the authors' description of their analysis: Repertoire diversity was quantified as the Shannon entropy index using custom Python scripts. Unsorted, CD4+ and CD8+ repertoires were analyzed separately, except for combined analyses in which CD4+ and CD8+ sequences were merged in silico. A clone was considered expanded if an increase in frequency of at least 2-fold after treatment relative to C1D1 was found, and a pseudocount of 0.5 was applied to clones undetected at baseline. Singleton clones were defined as clones with 0 or 1 copy at C1D1, and non-singleton clones were defined as clones with 2 or more copies. By matching protein sequences in sorted samples from the same patient, clones expanded in unsorted samples were annotated as CD4+, CD8+ or unknown. Wilcoxon tests on paired samples were used to test diversity changes from C1D1 to C4D1. TCRdb took this table from immuneACCESS and kept in-frame rearrangements with V and J called. Such tables lack part of the clones; where checked against another copy, unresolved V genes explain under half of the gap, and the rest is unexplained. V, J and clone size were drawn from that table, and D and trimming were deduced from the DNA. Across this sample there are around 45,000 clones, with 88% seen only once. The ten largest clones represent just over 9% of the sample.

CDR3 length: 16 amino acids, cysteine to phenylalanine. Only the CDR3 DNA is retained, 48 bases long and in frame from the first base. As encoded in the germline V gene (reference sequence), CDR1 is SGHNT while CDR2 is YYREEE. Ends trimmed: V by 1 base, J by 5 bases; bases unmatched to a gene: 10. The time point label of this sample denotes: cycle 1 day 1 (C1D1), immediately before nivolumab initiation. Relapse after autologous stem cell transplantation had occurred in all trial patients, and cohorts A, B and C were distinguished by prior brentuximab vedotin exposure. The trial cohort included 56 patients with relapsed/refractory classical Hodgkin lymphoma, and each patient had a best overall response of complete response, partial response or progressive disease. Single-agent nivolumab was administered to trial patients in the multi-cohort phase II CheckMate 205 trial. Best overall response was determined by an independent review committee according to the 2007 International Working Group response criteria. Trial PBMCs were collected just before the start of nivolumab (C1D1) and during therapy at cycle 2 day 1 and cycle 4 day 1. After peripheral blood was drawn into 8 mL Vacutainer Cell Preparation Tubes, PBMCs were isolated by centrifugation and then cryopreserved.

On this clone itself: Its binding antigen is unknown. No much larger clonotype is one base removed from it; base qualities were not supplied.

The receptor's source is a human donor with classical Hodgkin lymphoma. Sequences were derived from peripheral blood mononuclear cells (PBMCs), sampled at baseline. The sequence is built from TRBV5-4 and TRBJ2-3; 7 central bases correspond to TRBD2. The DNA is TGTGCCAGCAGCTTGAATAGACTAGCTAGGGGAGATACGCAGTATTTT. Its translation reads: CASSLNRLARGDTQYF. Beyond the CDR3, the reference TRBV5-4 and TRBJ2-3 genes provide the residues; the full variable domain reads: ETGVTQSPTHLIKTRGQQVTLRCSSQSGHNTVSWYQQALGQGPQFIFQYYREEENGRGNFPPRFSGLQFPNYSSELNVNALELDDSALYLCASSLNRLARGDTQYFGPGTRLTVL.